The table lists the clone carrying this TCR beta chain with a few counts. CDR3 length: 11 residues. The ends lost 4 bases at V and 10 bases at J; junction bases unmatched: 2. Germline-derived CDR1 and CDR2 are LNHDA and SQIVND (reference sequence). This sample is drawn from a study of blood T cell repertoires in COVID-19. Libraries were prepared by immunoSEQ multiplex PCR; TCRdb keeps only in-frame clonotypes and omits some of them. The table has over 300,000 clones, about 85% seen once. The genes are TRBV19 and TRBJ1-2, with 8 bases fitting TRBD1. Sequencing was carried out using PBMCs or T cells enriched from blood (not recorded which). The clonotype originates from a woman in her twenties or thirties who had recovered from COVID-19. CDR3: CASSTTGAYTF. DNA of the CDR3: TGTGCCAGTAGTACGACAGGGGCCTACACCTTC.